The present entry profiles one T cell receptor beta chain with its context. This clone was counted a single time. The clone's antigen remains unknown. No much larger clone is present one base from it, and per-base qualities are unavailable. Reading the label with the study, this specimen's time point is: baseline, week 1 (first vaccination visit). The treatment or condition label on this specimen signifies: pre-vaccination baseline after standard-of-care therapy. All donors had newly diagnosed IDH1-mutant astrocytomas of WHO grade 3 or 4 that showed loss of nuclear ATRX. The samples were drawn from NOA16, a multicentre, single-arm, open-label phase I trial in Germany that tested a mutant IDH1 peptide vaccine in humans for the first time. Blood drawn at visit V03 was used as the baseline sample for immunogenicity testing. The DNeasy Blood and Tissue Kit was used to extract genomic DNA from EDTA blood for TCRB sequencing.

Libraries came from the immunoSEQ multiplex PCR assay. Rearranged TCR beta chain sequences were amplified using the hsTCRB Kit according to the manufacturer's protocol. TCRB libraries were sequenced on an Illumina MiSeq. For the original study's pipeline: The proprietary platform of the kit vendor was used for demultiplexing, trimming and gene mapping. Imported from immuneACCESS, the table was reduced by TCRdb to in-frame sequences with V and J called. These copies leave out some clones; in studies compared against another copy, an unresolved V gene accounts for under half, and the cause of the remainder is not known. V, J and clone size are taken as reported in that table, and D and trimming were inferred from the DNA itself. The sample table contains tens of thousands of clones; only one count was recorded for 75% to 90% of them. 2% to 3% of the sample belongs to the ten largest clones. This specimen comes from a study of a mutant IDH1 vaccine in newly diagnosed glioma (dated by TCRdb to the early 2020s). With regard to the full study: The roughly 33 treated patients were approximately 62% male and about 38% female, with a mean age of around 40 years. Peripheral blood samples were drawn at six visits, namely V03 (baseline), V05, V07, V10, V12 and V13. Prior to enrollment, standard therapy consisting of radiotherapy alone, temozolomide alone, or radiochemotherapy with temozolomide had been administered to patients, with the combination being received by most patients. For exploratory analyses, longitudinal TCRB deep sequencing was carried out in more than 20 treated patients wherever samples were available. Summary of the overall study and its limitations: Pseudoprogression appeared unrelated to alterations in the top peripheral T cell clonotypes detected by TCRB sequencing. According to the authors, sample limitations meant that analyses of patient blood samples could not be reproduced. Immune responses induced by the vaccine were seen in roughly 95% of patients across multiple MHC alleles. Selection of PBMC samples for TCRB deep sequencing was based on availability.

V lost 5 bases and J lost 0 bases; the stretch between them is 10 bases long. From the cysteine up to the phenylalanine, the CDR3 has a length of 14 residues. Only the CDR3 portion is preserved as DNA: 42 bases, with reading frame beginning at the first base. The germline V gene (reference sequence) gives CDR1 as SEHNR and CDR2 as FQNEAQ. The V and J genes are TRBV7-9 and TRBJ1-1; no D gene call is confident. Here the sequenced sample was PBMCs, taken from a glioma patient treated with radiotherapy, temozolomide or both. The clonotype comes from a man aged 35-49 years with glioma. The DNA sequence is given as TGTGCCAGCAGCGCCGACACCATGAACACTGAAGCTTTCTTT. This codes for CASSADTMNTEAFF.